This is a list of T cell receptor beta chains from one sample in a study of cytomegalovirus exposure and HLA in healthy donors. Generated by immunoSEQ multiplex PCR, the TCRdb table keeps only in-frame clones and is missing some. The repertoire consists of about 150,000 clones, with approximately 80% occurring once and the leading ten covering roughly 12%. The sample was PBMCs. All receptors derive from a man aged 30-40 years in good health and CMV-seropositive. Both conserved end residues are part of each CDR3. D genes are given only for firm matches. Rows may omit the clone size; those that give it use once, few, many or a size class.

TRBV7-3	NA	TRBJ1-1	NA	TGTGCCAGCAGCTTAAGTTTGGCGGGAAACACTGAAGCTTTCTTT	CASSLSLAGNTEAFF
TRBV28	TRBD2	TRBJ2-3	NA	TGTGCCAGCAGTTCACTAGCGGGAGGGTTAGAGGCGCAGTATTTT	CASSSLAGGLEAQYF
TRBV25-1	TRBD1	TRBJ1-5	few	TGTGCCAGCAGTGACCAAGACAGGGGGTACAATCAGCCCCAGCATTTT	CASSDQDRGYNQPQHF
TRBV2	NA	TRBJ1-6	NA	TGTGCCAGTTCCCCCCGCGGGGTAAATTCACCCCTCCACTTT	CASSPRGVNSPLHF
TRBV28	NA	TRBJ2-1	few	TGTGCCAGCAGTTCCCAGGGACTGCTCAATGAGCAGTTCTTC	CASSSQGLLNEQFF
TRBV5-1	NA	TRBJ1-2	NA	TGCGCCAGCAGCTTGGCCGAGGGAGGCGGTGGCTACACCTTC	CASSLAEGGGGYTF
TRBV4-2	NA	TRBJ2-5	NA	TGTGCCAGCAGCCAAGATCTTCGGGTAGGAGTGGAGGAGACCCAGTACTTC	CASSQDLRVGVEETQYF
TRBV30	TRBD1	TRBJ1-1	few	TGTGCCTGGAGTCGACAGGGGAACACTGAAGCTTTCTTT	CAWSRQGNTEAFF
TRBV19	NA	TRBJ1-2	NA	TGTGCCACCTCGGACAGCAACTATGGCTACACCTTC	CATSDSNYGYTF
TRBV5-1	TRBD1	TRBJ2-7	NA	TGCGCCAGCAGCCGGACAGGGGCAGGCGAGCAGTACTTC	CASSRTGAGEQYF
TRBV6-5	NA	TRBJ1-1	few	TGTGCCAGCAGTCCCTTTTTAGGGGATAACACTGAAGCTTTCTTT	CASSPFLGDNTEAFF
TRBV5-4	TRBD1	TRBJ1-1	few	TGTGCCAGCAGCCAAGTGGGACAGTTGAACACTGAAGCTTTCTTT	CASSQVGQLNTEAFF
TRBV5-1	TRBD2	TRBJ2-1	NA	TGCGCCAGCAGCTTGGGACTAGCGGGAAGCTCTGAGCAGTTCTTC	CASSLGLAGSSEQFF
TRBV6-1	NA	TRBJ1-1	NA	TGTGCCAGCAGTGAGAACGGGGGAGGGCCTGAAGCTTTCTTT	CASSENGGGPEAFF
TRBV27	NA	TRBJ2-3	NA	TGTGCCAGCAGTTTTACCGGGGAAGGAATGCAGTATTTT	CASSFTGEGMQYF
TRBV27	TRBD1	TRBJ1-5	NA	TGTGCCAGCAGCTCCGGGACAGGGGGGCCATATAGCAATCAGCCCCAGCATTTT	CASSSGTGGPYSNQPQHF
TRBV6-4	NA	TRBJ2-1	NA	TGTGCCAGAAAAAAGGCGGCGCGGAGTCCCTACAATGAGCAGTTCTTC	CARKKAARSPYNEQFF
TRBV6-5	NA	TRBJ2-7	few	TGTGCCAGCAGTAGAACAGGGAACCACGAGCAGTACTTC	CASSRTGNHEQYF
TRBV4-2	TRBD2	TRBJ2-2	few	TGTGCCAGCAGACCAGCGGGAGGGGGGAAAAACACCGGGGAGCTGTTTTTT	CASRPAGGGKNTGELFF
TRBV7-6	NA	TRBJ2-3	NA	TGTGCCAGCAGCTTATTCGCGGGTGGCACAGATACGCAGTATTTT	CASSLFAGGTDTQYF
TRBV15	TRBD2	TRBJ2-7	NA	TGTGCCACCAGTCCTAGCGGGAGGGCCGGCACCTACGAGCAGTACTTC	CATSPSGRAGTYEQYF
TRBV18	NA	TRBJ2-5	NA	TGTGCCAGCTCGCGGGAACAAGAGACCCAGTACTTC	CASSREQETQYF
TRBV5-1	TRBD1	TRBJ2-3	once	TGCGCCAGCAGCTTGTCGACAGGGATGAGCACAGATACGCAGTATTTT	CASSLSTGMSTDTQYF
TRBV5-4	NA	TRBJ2-5	NA	TGTGCCAGCAGCTTCACGGGGCAAGAGACCCAGTACTTC	CASSFTGQETQYF